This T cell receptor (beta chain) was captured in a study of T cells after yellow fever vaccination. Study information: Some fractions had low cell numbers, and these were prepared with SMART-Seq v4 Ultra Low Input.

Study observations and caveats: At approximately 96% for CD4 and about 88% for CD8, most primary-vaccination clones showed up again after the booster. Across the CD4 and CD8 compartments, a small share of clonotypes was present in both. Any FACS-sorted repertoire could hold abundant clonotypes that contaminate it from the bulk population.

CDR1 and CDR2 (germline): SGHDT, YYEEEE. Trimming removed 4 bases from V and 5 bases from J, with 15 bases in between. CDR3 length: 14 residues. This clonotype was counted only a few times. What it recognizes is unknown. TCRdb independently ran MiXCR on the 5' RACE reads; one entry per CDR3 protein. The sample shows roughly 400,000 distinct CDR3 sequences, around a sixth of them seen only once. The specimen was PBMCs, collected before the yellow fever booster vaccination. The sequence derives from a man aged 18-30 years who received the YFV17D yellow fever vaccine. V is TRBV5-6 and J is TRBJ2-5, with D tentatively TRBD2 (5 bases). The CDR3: CASSAREGGETQYF. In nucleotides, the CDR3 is TGTGCCAGCAGCGCACGAGAGGGTGGGGAGACCCAGTACTTC.